Detailed here is one T cell receptor (beta chain). Antigen: not known. Germline V gene lookup returns CDR1 SEHNR and CDR2 FQNEAQ (reference sequence). This CDR3 region has 16 residues. The record originates from a study of T cells expressing NK-cell markers. Study-wide background: Seropositivity for HCMV was found in seven of the eight sequenced donors, with one seronegative. Study findings and constraints: Four of the donors also had these clonotypes leading their CD3+CD56-NKG2C+ fraction. Whether expanded NKG2C+ T cell clones recognized HCMV stayed uncertain.

Reanalyzing the 5' RACE reads, TCRdb keeps one entry per CDR3 protein, without DNA. Listed are 400,000 to 450,000 distinct CDR3 sequences; 7.3% falls within the top ten. The chain has TRBV7-9 and TRBJ2-5; TCRdb lists TRBD1, though no DNA is available to test this call. This clonotype was sampled from a woman aged 18 to 75 in good health. Input material: blood T cells: a sorted CD56 or NKG2C T cell subset, CD4+ or CD8+ T cells, or bulk PBMC T cells (not recorded which). The CDR3: CASSVGRLGEGETQYF.